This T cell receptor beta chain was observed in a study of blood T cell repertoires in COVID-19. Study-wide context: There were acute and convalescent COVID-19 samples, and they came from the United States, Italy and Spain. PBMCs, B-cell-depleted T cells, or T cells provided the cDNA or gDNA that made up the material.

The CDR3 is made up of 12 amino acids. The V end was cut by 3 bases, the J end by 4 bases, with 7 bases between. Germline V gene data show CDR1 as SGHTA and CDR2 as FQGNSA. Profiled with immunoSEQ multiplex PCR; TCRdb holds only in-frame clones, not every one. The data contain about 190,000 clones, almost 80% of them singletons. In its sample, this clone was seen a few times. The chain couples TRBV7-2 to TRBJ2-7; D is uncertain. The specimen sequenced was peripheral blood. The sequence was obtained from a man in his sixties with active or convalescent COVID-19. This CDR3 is CASSFRSYEQYF. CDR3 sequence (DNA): TGTGCCAGCAGCTTCCGGAGTTACGAGCAGTACTTC. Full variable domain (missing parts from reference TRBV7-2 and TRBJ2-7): GAGVSQSPSNKVTEKGKDVELRCDPISGHTALYWYRQSLGQGLEFLIYFQGNSAPDKSGLPSDRFSAERTGGSVSTLTIQRTQQEDSAVYLCASSFRSYEQYFGPGTRLTVT.